This TCR beta chain was captured by sequencing in a study of blood T cell repertoires in COVID-19. Overall study context: Samples taken during acute and convalescent COVID-19 were collected in the United States, Italy and Spain. Sources were T cells, B-cell-depleted T cells, or PBMCs; the material itself was cDNA or gDNA.

Original analysis: Amplification of reference gene primers provided the estimated nucleated cell counts. Generated by immunoSEQ multiplex PCR, the TCRdb table keeps only in-frame clones and is missing some. The DNA gave D and trimming, while V, J and clone size come from that table. This repertoire shows under 200,000 clones, 70% to 90% found once; its top ten account for less than 3%. Trimming removed 0 bases at V and 1 base at J, with 8 bases between. Germline CDR1 LGHNA, CDR2 YNFKEQ. The CDR3 is 15 amino acids. In Seattle, patients joined the study during active infection and were tracked longitudinally.

The sequence was obtained from a woman older than 75 with COVID-19, enrolled during active disease. The chain uses TRBV4-2 and TRBJ2-3; D is uncertain. The sample consisted of peripheral blood. CDR3 sequence: CASSQEAVGTDTQYF. The CDR3 DNA is TGTGCCAGCAGCCAAGAGGCCGTTGGCACAGATACGCAGTATTTT.